This T cell receptor (beta chain) is drawn from a study of CD4+ T cells in melanoma. Sequenced by immunoSEQ multiplex PCR; TCRdb stores in-frame clones only, minus some. The repertoire has approximately 9,400 clones, about 60% of them found once; the top ten carry less than 15%. From germline, CDR1 is SGHRS and CDR2 YFSETQ. The CDR3 is 14 residues long. V was clipped by 7 bases and J by 2 bases; unmatched bases: 6. This TCR came from a human donor with melanoma. The sample taken for sequencing was cells from a culture (not recorded whether cultured in vitro). The rearrangement uses TRBV5-1 and TRBJ2-1; the match to TRBD2 covers 7 bases. CDR3 sequence: CASGGGLAYNEQFF. The CDR3 DNA follows: TGCGCCAGCGGGGGGGGACTTGCCTACAATGAGCAGTTCTTC.